These 31 T cell receptor beta chains were sequenced from one sample in a study of neurological immune-mediated disorders. TCRdb used MiXCR to reprocess the 5' RACE reads, holding one entry per CDR3 protein. This table has under 80,000 distinct CDR3 sequences, about 9.4% appearing once. Sequencing was done on a sample of PBMCs. The receptors were sampled from a man aged 45-60 years in good health.

This clonotype was observed many times. This rearrangement joins TRBV6-6 to TRBJ1-5; D may be TRBD1 (5 bases). Trimming shortened V by 5 bases and J by 3 bases, and 11 bases separated the two germline ends. There are 14 residues in the CDR3. CDR1 and CDR2 (germline): MNHNY, SVGAGI (reference sequence). The CDR3 protein is CASSADRDNQPQHF. CDR3 nucleotide sequence: TGTGCCAGCAGTGCTGACAGAGACAATCAGCCCCAGCATTTT.

This clonotype was counted at least ten times. The rearrangement uses TRBV4-3 and TRBJ1-3, with D uncertain. The CDR3 extends over 15 amino acids. Deletions cut 0 bases from V and 0 bases from J, with 6 bases between. The germline gives CDR1 LGHNA, CDR2 YSLEER. The CDR3 loop is CASSQEKNSGNTIYF. The CDR3 DNA is TGCGCCAGCAGCCAAGAAAAGAACTCTGGAAACACCATATATTTT.

This clonotype was counted at least ten times. J is TRBJ1-2 and V is TRBV20-1; 10 nucleotides align to TRBD1. Germline V gives CDR1 DFQATT, CDR2 SNEGSKA (reference sequence). V was pared by 6 bases and J by 5 bases, with 12 bases of the junction left unmatched. The CDR3 contains 15 residues. CDR3 coding DNA: TGCAGTGCCAAACCGCGGGACAGGGGAAAGTATGGCTACACCTTC. This sequence encodes CSAKPRDRGKYGYTF.

This clonotype was picked up many times. The chain couples TRBV5-1 to TRBJ2-3, with TRBD1 matching 11 bases. This CDR3 is built from 16 residues. Germline assignment: CDR1 SGHRS and CDR2 YFSETQ. The ends lost 2 bases at V and 4 bases at J; junction bases unmatched: 6. The CDR3 here is CASSLPGTGGSDTQYF. The CDR3 bases are TGCGCCAGCAGCTTACCCGGGACAGGGGGATCAGATACGCAGTATTTT.

This clonotype was counted many times. V and J are TRBV12-3 or TRBV12-4 and TRBJ2-7, with D tentatively TRBD2 (5 bases). The V and J ends lost 5 bases and 0 bases respectively, with 14 bases between them. The CDR3 runs 15 residues. The CDR3 spells CASSLKTGISYEQYF. In nucleotides, the CDR3 is TGTGCCAGCAGTCTCAAAACCGGGATCTCCTACGAGCAGTACTTC.

This clonotype was counted many times. The V and J genes are TRBV12-3 or TRBV12-4 and TRBJ2-1; D gene uncertain. The CDR3 is 14 residues long. Between the trimmed V and J ends, which lost 1 base and 6 bases, there was a span of 10 bases. The CDR3 DNA reads TGTGCCAGCAGTTTAGAGGTGTACCGCAATGAGCAGTTCTTC. Translating it yields CASSLEVYRNEQFF.

This clonotype appeared many times. The gene calls are TRBV7-2 and TRBJ2-5; D remains unclear. Trimming took 3 bases from V and 5 from J, leaving 4 bases between them. Germline V gene lookup returns CDR1 SGHTA and CDR2 FQGNSA. CDR3 length: 11 amino acids. In DNA, the CDR3 is TGTGCCAGCAGCTTCTTTGAGACCCAGTACTTC. This codes for CASSFFETQYF.

This clonotype was counted many times. This chain links TRBV25-1 with TRBJ2-7; 8 positions agree with TRBD1. The CDR3 is 15 amino acids. The ends lost 4 bases at V and 0 bases at J; junction bases unmatched: 5. The germline V gene has CDR1 MGHDK and CDR2 SYGVNS. The chain's CDR3 is CASSVQGASSYEQYF. In nucleotides, the CDR3 is TGTGCCAGCAGTGTGCAGGGGGCCAGCTCCTACGAGCAGTACTTC.

In its sample, this clonotype was seen many times. V is TRBV6-1 and J is TRBJ2-1; weak D call: TRBD2 (7 bases). Germline CDR1 MNHNS, CDR2 SASEGT. The CDR3 runs 18 residues. Trimming pared 2 bases from V and 7 bases from J, leaving 24 bases between. CDR3 nucleotides: TGTGCCAGCAGTGAAAGCCTTCTGAGGGCGGGGGCCATAAATGAGCAGTTCTTC. Translated, it gives CASSESLLRAGAINEQFF.

This clonotype has ten or more counts. V is TRBV29-1 and J is TRBJ1-1; D is possibly TRBD1 (6 bases). Trimming removed 4 bases at V and 5 bases at J, with 14 bases between. The CDR3 has 13 residues. CDR1 is SQVTM and CDR2 is ANQGSEA in the germline V gene. The CDR3 DNA is TGCAGCGTTGGACAGGTTCGAACAACTGAAGCTTTCTTT. Residues: CSVGQVRTTEAFF.

This clonotype appeared many times. The chain combines TRBV3-1 with TRBJ2-7, with TRBD1 matching 8 bases. The germline V gene encodes CDR1 LGHDT and CDR2 YNNKEL (reference sequence). V trimming: 7 bases; J trimming: 4 bases; junction bases outside the gene matches: 6. This CDR3 spans 13 amino acids. The CDR3 region is CASKGQGRYEQYF. CDR3 in DNA: TGTGCCAGCAAAGGACAGGGTCGATACGAGCAGTACTTC.

This clonotype was detected many times. CDR3 coding DNA: TGTGCCAGTAGTATAGGTGGCACAGATACGCAGTATTTT. Translating it yields CASSIGGTDTQYF. V is TRBV19 and J is TRBJ2-3; D is unresolved. Germline lookup yields CDR1 LNHDA and CDR2 SQIVND (reference sequence). The CDR3 sequence is 13 residues long. V lost 1 base to trimming and J lost 1 base, with 3 bases between them.

This clonotype was counted many times. The rearrangement links TRBV20-1 to TRBJ1-5; TRBD1 might be the D (6 bases). V was pared by 0 bases and J by 5 bases, with 17 bases between. CDR1 DFQATT and CDR2 SNEGSKA come from the germline V gene (reference sequence). This CDR3 has 16 residues. This chain's CDR3 is CSARDRGQGDHQPQHF. The CDR3 bases are TGCAGTGCTAGAGATCGGGGGCAGGGCGATCATCAGCCCCAGCATTTT.

At least ten counts were recorded for this clonotype. This chain links TRBV7-2 with TRBJ2-1; D may be TRBD1 or TRBD2 (5 bases each). The CDR3 totals 15 residues. Germline assignment: CDR1 SGHTA and CDR2 FQGNSA. V shed 5 bases and J shed 0 bases, with 11 bases lying between them. The CDR3 DNA reads as TGTGCCAGCAGCCCGGGACCGGTCTCCTACAATGAGCAGTTCTTC. Amino acid sequence: CASSPGPVSYNEQFF.

The table lists this clonotype with many counts. The chain recombines TRBV5-1 with TRBJ2-2; TRBD1 matches 8 bases. With V trimmed by 0 bases and J by 0 bases, 1 base remained unmatched. Germline CDR1 and CDR2: SGHRS and YFSETQ. There are 16 residues in the CDR3. The CDR3 nucleotides are TGCGCCAGCAGCTTGGCGGACAGGGCGAACACCGGGGAGCTGTTTTTT. Its protein product is CASSLADRANTGELFF.

Many counts were recorded for this clonotype. V usage is TRBV20-1 and J usage is TRBJ1-1, with D hard to call. Trimming pared 5 bases from V and 2 bases from J, leaving 9 bases between. The CDR3 runs 12 residues. Per the germline V gene, CDR1 is DFQATT and CDR2 is SNEGSKA (reference sequence). CDR3 DNA sequence: TGCAGTGCTCCGAGAACAAACACTGAAGCTTTCTTT. Encoded protein: CSAPRTNTEAFF.

This clonotype has a count of ten or more. The rearrangement links TRBV4-1 to TRBJ2-1; no clear D. This CDR3 is 14 amino acids long. Germline V gene data show CDR1 as MGHRA and CDR2 as YSYEKL. Trimming took 3 bases from V and 12 from J, leaving 18 bases between them. This chain's CDR3 is CASSQEPGRNGQFF. CDR3 DNA sequence: TGCGCCAGCAGCCAGGAGCCGGGCCGTAACGGGCAGTTCTTC.

This clonotype was observed many times. The chain employs TRBV5-1 and TRBJ2-3; possible D gene TRBD2, 5 bases. The germline CDR1 and CDR2 sequences are SGHRS and YFSETQ. The CDR3 length is 14 residues. Trimming stripped 2 bases from V and 1 base from J, with 8 bases between. The CDR3 nucleotides are TGCGCCAGCAGCTTACTAGATCGCACAGATACGCAGTATTTT. Its protein product is CASSLLDRTDTQYF.

This clonotype was counted ten times or more. J is TRBJ2-1 and V is TRBV24-1; D ambiguous. V lost 2 bases, J lost 6 bases, and 7 bases lay in between. Germline assignment: CDR1 KGHDR and CDR2 SFDVKD. The CDR3 spans 13 residues. The CDR3, as DNA: TGTGCCACCAGTGATTCCGCCCTCAATGAGCAGTTCTTC. Its translation: CATSDSALNEQFF.

At least ten counts were recorded for this clonotype. The chain combines TRBV6-5 with TRBJ2-5; D call uncertain. Germline-derived CDR1 and CDR2 are MNHEY and SVGAGI. Deletions cut 1 base from V and 2 bases from J, with 11 bases between. The CDR3 is made up of 15 amino acids. The CDR3 region is CASSYYDQPQETQYF. DNA for the CDR3: TGTGCCAGCAGTTACTATGACCAGCCTCAAGAGACCCAGTACTTC.

In this sample, this clonotype turned up many times. The V and J genes are TRBV5-1 and TRBJ2-1; no firm D call. CDR1 is SGHRS and CDR2 is YFSETQ in the germline V gene. V dropped 4 bases and J dropped 0 bases, with 17 bases sitting between them. The CDR3 extends over 17 amino acids. The CDR3 here is CASSPNGLTRSYNEQFF. The CDR3, as DNA: TGCGCCAGCAGCCCTAATGGGCTCACTCGCTCCTACAATGAGCAGTTCTTC.

This clonotype was detected many times. The chain recombines TRBV7-4 with TRBJ2-7; 7 bases fit TRBD1. V lost 5 bases to trimming and J lost 2 bases; unmatched junction nucleotides: 12. The CDR3 is 16 amino acids. CDR1 and CDR2 (germline): SGHVT, SQSDAQ. The CDR3 loop reads CASSRDPGTVTYEQYF. The CDR3 bases are TGTGCCAGCAGCCGGGACCCCGGGACAGTCACCTACGAGCAGTACTTC.

The rearrangement links TRBV19 to TRBJ1-6; no definite D call. This CDR3 spans 14 amino acids. V gave up 3 bases and J gave up 7 bases, with 10 bases separating them. Germline loops: CDR1 LNHDA, CDR2 SQIVND (reference sequence). The CDR3 DNA reads as TGTGCCAGTAGTATGGAGCGTTCAAATTCACCCCTCCACTTT. Amino acids: CASSMERSNSPLHF. The variable domain in full, completed from reference TRBV19 and TRBJ1-6, reads DGGITQSPKYLFRKEGQNVTLSCEQNLNHDAMYWYRQDPGQGLRLIYYSQIVNDFQKGDIAEGYSVSREKKESFPLTVTSAQKNPTAFYLCASSMERSNSPLHFGNGTRLTVT.

In its sample, this clonotype was seen many times. The chain is built from TRBV5-6 and TRBJ2-5, with D perhaps TRBD1 (5 bases). CDR1 SGHDT and CDR2 YYEEEE come from the germline V gene. Deletions cut 5 bases from V and 3 bases from J, with 17 bases between. The length of the CDR3 is 15 residues. In DNA, the CDR3 is TGTGCCAGCAGTTTACCGGCCGGACAAAAAGAGACCCAGTACTTC. This encodes CASSLPAGQKETQYF.

Ten or more counts support this clonotype. The V and J genes are TRBV7-9 and TRBJ1-1; a weak D match, TRBD1 (6 bases). Per germline, CDR1 SEHNR and CDR2 FQNEAQ (reference sequence). The ends were cut back, 1 base at V and 1 base at J, with 16 bases in the middle. The CDR3 covers 17 residues. The CDR3 loop is CASSLDGWGRGNTEAFF. CDR3 sequence (DNA): TGTGCCAGCAGCTTAGACGGGTGGGGCAGGGGGAACACTGAAGCTTTCTTT.

The sample holds many counts of this clonotype. This chain links TRBV20-1 with TRBJ2-1; D not resolved. From germline, CDR1 is DFQATT and CDR2 SNEGSKA (reference sequence). The ends were cut back, 5 bases at V and 6 bases at J, with 11 bases in the middle. The CDR3 covers 12 residues. Here the CDR3 reads CSAYGLSNEQFF. The CDR3, as DNA: TGCAGTGCTTATGGGCTTAGCAATGAGCAGTTCTTC.

This clonotype has a count of ten or more. The chain carries TRBV7-9 and TRBJ1-4; D is perhaps TRBD1 (5 bases). CDR3 length: 15 residues. The germline gives CDR1 SEHNR, CDR2 FQNEAQ (reference sequence). Trimming took 5 bases from V and 8 from J, leaving 18 bases between them. CDR3 region: CASSPGGVRGEKLFF. The CDR3 nucleotides are TGTGCCAGCAGCCCCGGAGGGGTTCGGGGGGAAAAACTGTTTTTT. The variable domain in full, with the rest retrieved from reference TRBV7-9 and TRBJ1-4, is DTGVSQNPRHKITKRGQNVTFRCDPISEHNRLYWYRQTLGQGPEFLTYFQNEAQLEKSRLLSDRFSAERPKGSFSTLEIQRTEQGDSAMYLCASSPGGVRGEKLFFGSGTQLSVL.

By share, this clonotype ranks as medium-sized. V and J are TRBV6-2 or TRBV6-3 and TRBJ1-1; no firm D call. Deletions cut 6 bases from V and 5 bases from J, with 16 bases between. The germline CDR1 and CDR2 sequences are MNHEY and SVGEGT. The length of the CDR3 is 14 residues. This CDR3 is CASSPSLLRTEAFF. CDR3 DNA sequence: TGTGCCAGCAGCCCCTCCCTCTTGCGGACTGAAGCTTTCTTT.

This clonotype was counted at least ten times. The gene calls are TRBV20-1 and TRBJ1-1; D is unresolved. The CDR3 has 13 residues. Germline CDR1 and CDR2: DFQATT and SNEGSKA (reference sequence). The V end was cut by 0 bases, the J end by 0 bases, with 5 bases between. CDR3 sequence: CSARDSMNTEAFF. The CDR3 nucleotides read TGCAGTGCTAGAGACAGTATGAACACTGAAGCTTTCTTT.

Points on this clonotype: Being one base from a much bigger clone, this may be a read error. This chain links TRBV5-5 with TRBJ2-4; perhaps D is TRBD1 or TRBD2 (5 bases each). CDR1 and CDR2 from the germline V gene are SGHKS and YYEKEE (reference sequence). V shed 2 bases and J shed 0 bases, with 12 bases lying between them. This CDR3 is 16 amino acids long. The CDR3 loop reads CASSFGAVLAKNIQYF. Here the CDR3 DNA reads TGTGCCAGCAGCTTCGGGGCAGTTCTAGCCAAAAACATTCAGTACTTC.

This clonotype was observed many times. This chain links TRBV6-5 with TRBJ1-1; D perhaps matches TRBD1 (5 bases). This CDR3 spans 14 amino acids. Per germline, CDR1 MNHEY and CDR2 SVGAGI. Trimming removed 0 bases from V and 6 bases from J, with 11 bases in between. The CDR3 nucleotides are TGTGCCAGCAGTTACTCGGAGGGGTGGTCTGAAGCTTTCTTT. It encodes CASSYSEGWSEAFF.